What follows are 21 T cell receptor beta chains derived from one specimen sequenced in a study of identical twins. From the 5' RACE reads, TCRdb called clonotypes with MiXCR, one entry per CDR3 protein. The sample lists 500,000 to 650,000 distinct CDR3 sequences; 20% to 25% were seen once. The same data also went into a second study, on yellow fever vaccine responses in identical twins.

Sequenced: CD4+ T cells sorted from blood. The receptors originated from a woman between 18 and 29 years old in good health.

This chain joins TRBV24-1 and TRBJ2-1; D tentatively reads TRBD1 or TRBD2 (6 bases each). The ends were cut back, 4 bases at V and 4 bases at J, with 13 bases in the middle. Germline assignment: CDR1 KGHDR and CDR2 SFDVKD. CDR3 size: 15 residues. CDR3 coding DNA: TGTGCCACCAGTGACCCGCGGGACATTTACAATGAGCAGTTCTTC. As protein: CATSDPRDIYNEQFF.

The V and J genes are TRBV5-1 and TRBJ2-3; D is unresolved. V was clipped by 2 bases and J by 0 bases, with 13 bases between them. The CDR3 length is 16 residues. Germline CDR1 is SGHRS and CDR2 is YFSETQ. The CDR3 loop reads CASSFRMGSSTDTQYF. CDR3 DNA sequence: TGCGCCAGCAGCTTTAGGATGGGATCTAGCACAGATACGCAGTATTTT. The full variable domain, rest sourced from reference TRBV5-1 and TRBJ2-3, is KAGVTQTPRYLIKTRGQQVTLSCSPISGHRSVSWYQQTPGQGLQFLFEYFSETQRNKGNFPGRFSGRQFSNSRSEMNVSTLELGDSALYLCASSFRMGSSTDTQYFGPGTRLTVL.

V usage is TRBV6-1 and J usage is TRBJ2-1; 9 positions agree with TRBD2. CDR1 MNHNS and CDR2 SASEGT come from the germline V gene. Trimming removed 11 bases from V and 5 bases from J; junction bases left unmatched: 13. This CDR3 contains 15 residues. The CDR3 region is CAANPIAGVNNEQFF. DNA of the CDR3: TGTGCCGCCAATCCCATAGCGGGAGTGAACAATGAGCAGTTCTTC.

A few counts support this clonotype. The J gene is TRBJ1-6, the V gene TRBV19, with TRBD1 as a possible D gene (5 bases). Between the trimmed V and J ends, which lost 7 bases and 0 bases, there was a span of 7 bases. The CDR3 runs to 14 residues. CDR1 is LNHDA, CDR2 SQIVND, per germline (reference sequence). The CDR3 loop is CASMQGSYNSPLHF. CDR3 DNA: TGTGCCAGTATGCAGGGCTCCTATAATTCACCCCTCCACTTT.

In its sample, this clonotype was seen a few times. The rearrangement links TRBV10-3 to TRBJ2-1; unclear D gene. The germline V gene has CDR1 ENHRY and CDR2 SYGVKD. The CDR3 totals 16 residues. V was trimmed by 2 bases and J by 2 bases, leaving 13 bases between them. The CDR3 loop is CAISERTPPPYNEQFF. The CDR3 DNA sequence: TGTGCCATCAGTGAGCGCACACCACCCCCCTACAATGAGCAGTTCTTC.

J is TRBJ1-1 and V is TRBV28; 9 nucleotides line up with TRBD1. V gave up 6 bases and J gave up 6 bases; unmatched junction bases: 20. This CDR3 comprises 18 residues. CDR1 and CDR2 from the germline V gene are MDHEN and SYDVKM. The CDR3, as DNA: TGTGCCAGCAGCCCAATCGGGACAGGGAGGGGGTTGGTATCTGAAGCTTTCTTT. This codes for CASSPIGTGRGLVSEAFF. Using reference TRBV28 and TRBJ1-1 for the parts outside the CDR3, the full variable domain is DVKVTQSSRYLVKRTGEKVFLECVQDMDHENMFWYRQDPGLGLRLIYFSYDVKMKEKGDIPEGYSVSREKKERFSLILESASTNQTSMYLCASSPIGTGRGLVSEAFFGQGTRLTVV.

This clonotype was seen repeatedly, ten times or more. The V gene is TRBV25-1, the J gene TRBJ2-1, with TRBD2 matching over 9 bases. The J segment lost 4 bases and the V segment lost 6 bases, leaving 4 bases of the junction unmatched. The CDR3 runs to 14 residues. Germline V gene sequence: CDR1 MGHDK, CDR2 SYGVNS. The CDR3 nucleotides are TGTGCCAGCAGGAGCGGGGGGACATACAATGAGCAGTTCTTC. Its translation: CASRSGGTYNEQFF.

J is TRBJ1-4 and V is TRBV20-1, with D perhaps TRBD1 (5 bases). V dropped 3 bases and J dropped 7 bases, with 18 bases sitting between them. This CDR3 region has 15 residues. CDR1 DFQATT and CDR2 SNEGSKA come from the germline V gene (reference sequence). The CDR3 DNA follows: TGCAGTGCTAGTGAGACAGCCTCTTTGAGTGAAAAACTGTTTTTT. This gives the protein CSASETASLSEKLFF.

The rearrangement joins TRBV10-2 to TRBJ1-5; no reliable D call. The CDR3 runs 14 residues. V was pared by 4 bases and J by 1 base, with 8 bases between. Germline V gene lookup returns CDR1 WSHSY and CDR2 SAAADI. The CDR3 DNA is TGCGCCAGCAGTGTTCAGACGAGCAATCAGCCCCAGCATTTT. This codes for CASSVQTSNQPQHF.

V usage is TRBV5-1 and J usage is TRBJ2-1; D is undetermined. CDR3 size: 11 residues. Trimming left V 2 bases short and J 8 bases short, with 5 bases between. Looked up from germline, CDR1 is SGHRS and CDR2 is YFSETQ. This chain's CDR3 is CASSFHYEQFF. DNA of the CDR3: TGCGCCAGCAGCTTCCATTATGAGCAGTTCTTC.

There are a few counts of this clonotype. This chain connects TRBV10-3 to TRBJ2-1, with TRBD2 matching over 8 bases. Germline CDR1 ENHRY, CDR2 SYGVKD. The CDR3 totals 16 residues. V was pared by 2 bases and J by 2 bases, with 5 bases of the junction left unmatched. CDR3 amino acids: CAISEVLAATYNEQFF. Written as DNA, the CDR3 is TGTGCCATCAGTGAGGTACTAGCGGCGACCTACAATGAGCAGTTCTTC.

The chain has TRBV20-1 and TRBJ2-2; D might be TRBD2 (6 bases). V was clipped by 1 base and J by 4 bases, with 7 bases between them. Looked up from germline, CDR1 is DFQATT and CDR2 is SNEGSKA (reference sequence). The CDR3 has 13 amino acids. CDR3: CSARGGGTGELFF. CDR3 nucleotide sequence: TGCAGTGCTAGAGGGGGAGGCACCGGGGAGCTGTTTTTT.

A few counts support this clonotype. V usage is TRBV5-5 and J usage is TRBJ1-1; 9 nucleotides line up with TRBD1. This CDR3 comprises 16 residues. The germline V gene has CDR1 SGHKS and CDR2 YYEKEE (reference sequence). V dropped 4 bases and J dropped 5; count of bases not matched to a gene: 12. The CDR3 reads CASSRTLDRGGTEAFF. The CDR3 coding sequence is TGTGCCAGCAGCAGAACCCTGGACAGGGGAGGAACTGAAGCTTTCTTT.

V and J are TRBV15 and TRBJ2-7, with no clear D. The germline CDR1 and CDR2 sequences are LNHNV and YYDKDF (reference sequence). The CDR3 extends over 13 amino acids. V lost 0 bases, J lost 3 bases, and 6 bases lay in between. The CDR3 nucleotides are TGTGCCACCAGCAGAGATTTGGACTACGAGCAGTACTTC. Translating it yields CATSRDLDYEQYF.

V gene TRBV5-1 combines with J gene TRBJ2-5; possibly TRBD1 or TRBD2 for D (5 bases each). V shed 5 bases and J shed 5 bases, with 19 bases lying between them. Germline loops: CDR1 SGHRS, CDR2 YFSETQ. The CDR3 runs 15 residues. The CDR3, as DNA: TGCGCCAGCAGACTCTCGGGACCTCGAGAGGAGACCCAGTACTTC. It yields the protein CASRLSGPREETQYF.

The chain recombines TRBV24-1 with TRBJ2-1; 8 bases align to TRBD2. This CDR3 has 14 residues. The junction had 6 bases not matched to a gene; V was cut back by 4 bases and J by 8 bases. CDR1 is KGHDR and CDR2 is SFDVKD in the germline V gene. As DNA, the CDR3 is TGTGCCACCAGTGACCTATTTAGCGGGGATGAGCAGTTCTTC. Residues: CATSDLFSGDEQFF.

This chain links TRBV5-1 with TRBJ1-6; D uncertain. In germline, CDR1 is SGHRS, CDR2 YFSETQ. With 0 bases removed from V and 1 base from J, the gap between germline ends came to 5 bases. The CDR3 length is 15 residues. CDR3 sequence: CASSLDPSYNSPLHF. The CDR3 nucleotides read TGCGCCAGCAGCTTGGATCCGTCCTATAATTCACCCCTCCACTTT.

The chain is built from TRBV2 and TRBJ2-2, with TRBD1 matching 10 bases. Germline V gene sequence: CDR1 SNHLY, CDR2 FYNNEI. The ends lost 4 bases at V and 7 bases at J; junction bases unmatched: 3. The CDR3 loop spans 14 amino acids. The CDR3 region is CASSADRGIGELFF. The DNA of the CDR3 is TGTGCCAGCAGTGCGGACAGGGGGATCGGGGAGCTGTTTTTT.

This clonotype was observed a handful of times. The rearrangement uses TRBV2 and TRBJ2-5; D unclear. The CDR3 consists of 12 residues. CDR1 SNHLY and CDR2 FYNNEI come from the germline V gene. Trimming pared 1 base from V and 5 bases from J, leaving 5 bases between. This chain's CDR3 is CASSEEGETQYF. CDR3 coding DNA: TGTGCCAGCAGTGAAGAAGGGGAGACCCAGTACTTC.

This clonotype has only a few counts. The CDR3 DNA reads TGTGCCAGCAGCCAAGGGGCTAGCGGGAGTCTGGAGACCCAGTACTTC. Translating it yields CASSQGASGSLETQYF. The chain recombines TRBV14 with TRBJ2-5, with 10 bases aligning to TRBD2. Per the germline V gene, CDR1 is SGHDN and CDR2 is FVKESK. The CDR3 has 16 residues. V shed 1 base, J shed 5 bases, and the junction held 7 bases outside the gene matches.

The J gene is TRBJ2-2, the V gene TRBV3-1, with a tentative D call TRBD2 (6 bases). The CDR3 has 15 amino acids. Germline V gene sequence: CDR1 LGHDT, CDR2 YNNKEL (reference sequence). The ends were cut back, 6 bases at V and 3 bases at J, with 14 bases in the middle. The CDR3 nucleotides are TGTGCCAGCAGGCGCGGGGACCGGGACACCGGGGAGCTGTTTTTT. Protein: CASRRGDRDTGELFF.